This T cell receptor (beta chain) appears in the sequencing data of a study of OX40 agonist ivuxolimab in advanced cancers. The overall study: Prior anti-PD-1, anti-PD-L1 or anti-CTLA-4 therapy did not bar entry, and more than 35% had some.

Study-level points and caveats: Dosing at 0.1 to 3.0 mg/kg was accompanied by clonal expansion of CD4+ and CD8+ blood T cells by week 6.

Repertoires were generated with immunoSEQ multiplex PCR, while TCRdb's copy carries only in-frame clones and drops some. Of roughly 87,000 clones in the sample, about 92% were seen once. Germline V gene sequence: CDR1 ENHRY, CDR2 SYGVKD. Trimming shortened V by 5 bases and J by 1 base, and 17 bases separated the two germline ends. The CDR3 length is 16 residues. Blood was sampled at baseline, cycle 4 day 1, and cycle 7 day 1. Worth noting for this clone: The antigen is unknown.

This TCR derives from an adult with an advanced solid tumor such as melanoma, head and neck, liver or kidney cancer. This rearrangement joins TRBV10-3 to TRBJ2-5; possible D gene TRBD1, 5 bases. The sample consisted of CD4+ or CD8+ T cells sorted from blood, taken in a trial of the OX40 agonist ivuxolimab. The CDR3 here is CAISSPKTGPQETQYF. In DNA, the CDR3 is TGTGCCATCAGTTCCCCAAAAACAGGACCCCAAGAGACCCAGTACTTC.